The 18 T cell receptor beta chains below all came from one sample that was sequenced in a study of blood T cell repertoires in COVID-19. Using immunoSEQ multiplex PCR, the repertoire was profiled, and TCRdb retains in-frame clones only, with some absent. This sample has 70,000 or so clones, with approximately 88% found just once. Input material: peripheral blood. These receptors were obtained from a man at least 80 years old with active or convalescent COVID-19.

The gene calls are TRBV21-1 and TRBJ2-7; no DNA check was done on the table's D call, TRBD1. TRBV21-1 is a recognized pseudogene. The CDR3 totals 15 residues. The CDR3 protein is CASSGRQTISYEQYF. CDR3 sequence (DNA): TGTGCCAGCAGCGGCCGACAGACGATCTCCTACGAGCAGTACTTC.

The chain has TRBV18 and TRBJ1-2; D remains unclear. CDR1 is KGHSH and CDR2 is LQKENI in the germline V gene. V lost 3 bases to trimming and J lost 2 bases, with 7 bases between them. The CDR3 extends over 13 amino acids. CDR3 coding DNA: TGTGCCAGCTCACCGGCGGGGAACTATGGCTACACCTTC. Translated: CASSPAGNYGYTF.

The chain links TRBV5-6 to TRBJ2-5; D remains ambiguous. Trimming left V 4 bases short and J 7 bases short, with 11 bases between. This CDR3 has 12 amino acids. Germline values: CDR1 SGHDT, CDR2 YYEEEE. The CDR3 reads CASSNPVGTQYF. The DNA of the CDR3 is TGTGCCAGCAGCAATCCCGTCGGGACCCAGTACTTC.

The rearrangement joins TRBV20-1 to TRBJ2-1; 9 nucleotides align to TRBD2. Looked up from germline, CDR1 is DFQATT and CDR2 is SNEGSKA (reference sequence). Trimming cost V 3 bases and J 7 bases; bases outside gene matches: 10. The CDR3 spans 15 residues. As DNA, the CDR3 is TGCAGTGCTAGTTCTCCGGCTAGCGGGACAAATGAGCAGTTCTTC. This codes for CSASSPASGTNEQFF.

CDR3 residues: CASAGGDTQYF. The CDR3 DNA sequence: TGTGCCAGCGCTGGCGGAGATACGCAGTATTTT. The genes are TRBV6-6 and TRBJ2-3; no clear D. Trimming left V 8 bases short and J 5 bases short, with 8 bases between. The CDR3 extends over 11 amino acids. CDR1 is MNHNY, CDR2 SVGAGI, per germline (reference sequence).

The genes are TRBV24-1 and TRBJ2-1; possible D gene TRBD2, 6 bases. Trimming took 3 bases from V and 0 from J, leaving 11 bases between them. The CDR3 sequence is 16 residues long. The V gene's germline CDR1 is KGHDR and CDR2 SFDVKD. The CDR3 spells CATSDAGSGSYNEQFF. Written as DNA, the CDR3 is TGTGCCACCAGTGATGCGGGGTCGGGCTCCTACAATGAGCAGTTCTTC.

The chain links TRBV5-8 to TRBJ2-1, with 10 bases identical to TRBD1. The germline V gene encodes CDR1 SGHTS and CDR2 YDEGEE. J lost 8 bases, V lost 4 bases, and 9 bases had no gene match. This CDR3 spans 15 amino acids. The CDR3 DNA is TGTGCCAGCAGCCACCCGGACAGGGGGATCGATGAGCAGTTCTTC. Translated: CASSHPDRGIDEQFF.

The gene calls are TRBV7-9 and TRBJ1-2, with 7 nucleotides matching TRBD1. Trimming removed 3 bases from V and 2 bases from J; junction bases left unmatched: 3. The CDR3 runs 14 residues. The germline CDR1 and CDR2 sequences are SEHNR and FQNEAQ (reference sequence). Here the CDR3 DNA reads TGTGCCAGCAGCTTCCAACAGGGGAACTATGGCTACACCTTC. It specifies CASSFQQGNYGYTF.

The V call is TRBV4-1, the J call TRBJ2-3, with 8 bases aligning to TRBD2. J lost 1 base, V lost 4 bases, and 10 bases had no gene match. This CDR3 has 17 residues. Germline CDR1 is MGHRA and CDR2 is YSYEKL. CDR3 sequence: CASSPTSGSPRTDTQYF. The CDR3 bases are TGCGCCAGCAGCCCAACTAGCGGATCGCCCCGCACAGATACGCAGTATTTT.

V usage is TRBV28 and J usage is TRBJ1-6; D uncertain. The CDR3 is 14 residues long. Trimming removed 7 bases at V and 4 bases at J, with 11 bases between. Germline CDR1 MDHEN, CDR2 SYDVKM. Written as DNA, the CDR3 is TGTGCCAGCATGGAGGCCAGTTATAATTCACCCCTCCACTTT. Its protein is CASMEASYNSPLHF.

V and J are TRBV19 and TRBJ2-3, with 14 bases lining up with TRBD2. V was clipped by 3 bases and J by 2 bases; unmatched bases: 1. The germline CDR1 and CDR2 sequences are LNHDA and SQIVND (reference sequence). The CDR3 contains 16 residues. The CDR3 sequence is CASSMGLAGATDTQYF. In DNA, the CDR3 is TGTGCCAGTAGTATGGGACTAGCGGGAGCCACAGATACGCAGTATTTT.

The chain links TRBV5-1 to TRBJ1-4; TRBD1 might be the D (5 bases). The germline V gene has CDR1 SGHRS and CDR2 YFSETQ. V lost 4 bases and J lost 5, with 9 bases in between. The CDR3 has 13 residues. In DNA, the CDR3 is TGCGCCAGCAGCGGGGGGGACAATGAAAAACTGTTTTTT. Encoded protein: CASSGGDNEKLFF.

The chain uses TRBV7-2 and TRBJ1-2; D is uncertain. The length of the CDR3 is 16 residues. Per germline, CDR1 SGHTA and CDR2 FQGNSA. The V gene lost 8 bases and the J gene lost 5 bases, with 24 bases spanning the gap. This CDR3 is CASSQRVEGGAYGYTF. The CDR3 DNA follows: TGTGCCAGCTCCCAAAGAGTGGAGGGCGGTGCTTATGGCTACACCTTC.

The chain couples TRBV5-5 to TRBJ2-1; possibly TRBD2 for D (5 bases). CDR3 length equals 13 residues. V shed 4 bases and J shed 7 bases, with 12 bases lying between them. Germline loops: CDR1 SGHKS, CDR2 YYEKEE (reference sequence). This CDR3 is CASSPPGYNEQFF. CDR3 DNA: TGTGCCAGCAGCCCCCCGGGATATAATGAGCAGTTCTTC.

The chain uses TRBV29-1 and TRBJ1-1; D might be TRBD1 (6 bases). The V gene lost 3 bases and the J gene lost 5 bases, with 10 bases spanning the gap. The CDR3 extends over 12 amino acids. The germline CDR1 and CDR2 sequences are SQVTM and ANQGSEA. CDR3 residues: CSVDVGGTEAFF. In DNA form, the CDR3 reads TGCAGCGTTGATGTAGGGGGAACTGAAGCTTTCTTT.

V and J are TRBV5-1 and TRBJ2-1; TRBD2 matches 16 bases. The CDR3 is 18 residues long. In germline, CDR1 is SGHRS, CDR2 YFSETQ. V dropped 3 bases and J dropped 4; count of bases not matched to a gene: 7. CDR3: CASSSGTSGRALYNEQFF. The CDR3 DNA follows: TGCGCCAGCAGCTCTGGGACTAGCGGGAGGGCCCTATACAATGAGCAGTTCTTC.

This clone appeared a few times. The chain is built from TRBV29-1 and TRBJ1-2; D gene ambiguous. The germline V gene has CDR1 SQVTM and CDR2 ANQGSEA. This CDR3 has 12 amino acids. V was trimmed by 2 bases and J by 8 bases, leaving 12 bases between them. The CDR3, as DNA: TGCAGCGTTGAAACAGCCCCGGGAGGCTACACCTTC. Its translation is CSVETAPGGYTF.

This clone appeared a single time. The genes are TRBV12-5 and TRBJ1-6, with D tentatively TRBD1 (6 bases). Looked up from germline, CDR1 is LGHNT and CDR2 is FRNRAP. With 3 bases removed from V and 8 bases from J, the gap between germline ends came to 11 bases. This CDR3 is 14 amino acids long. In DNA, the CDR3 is TGTGCTAGTGGTTTAAGGGGGAGGGATTCACCCCTCCACTTT. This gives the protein CASGLRGRDSPLHF.